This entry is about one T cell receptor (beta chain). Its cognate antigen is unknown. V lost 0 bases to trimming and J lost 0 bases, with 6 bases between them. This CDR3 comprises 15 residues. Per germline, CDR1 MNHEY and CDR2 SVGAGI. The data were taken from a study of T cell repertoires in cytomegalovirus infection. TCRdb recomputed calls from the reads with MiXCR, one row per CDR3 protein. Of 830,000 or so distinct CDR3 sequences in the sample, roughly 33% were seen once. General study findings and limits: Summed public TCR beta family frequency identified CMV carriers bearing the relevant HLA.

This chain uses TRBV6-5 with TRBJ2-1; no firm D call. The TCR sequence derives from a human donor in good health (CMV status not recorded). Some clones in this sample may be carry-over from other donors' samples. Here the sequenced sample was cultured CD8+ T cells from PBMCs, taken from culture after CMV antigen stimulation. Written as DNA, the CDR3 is TGTGCCAGCAGTTACTCACAGAGCTCCTACAATGAGCAGTTCTTC. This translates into CASSYSQSSYNEQFF.